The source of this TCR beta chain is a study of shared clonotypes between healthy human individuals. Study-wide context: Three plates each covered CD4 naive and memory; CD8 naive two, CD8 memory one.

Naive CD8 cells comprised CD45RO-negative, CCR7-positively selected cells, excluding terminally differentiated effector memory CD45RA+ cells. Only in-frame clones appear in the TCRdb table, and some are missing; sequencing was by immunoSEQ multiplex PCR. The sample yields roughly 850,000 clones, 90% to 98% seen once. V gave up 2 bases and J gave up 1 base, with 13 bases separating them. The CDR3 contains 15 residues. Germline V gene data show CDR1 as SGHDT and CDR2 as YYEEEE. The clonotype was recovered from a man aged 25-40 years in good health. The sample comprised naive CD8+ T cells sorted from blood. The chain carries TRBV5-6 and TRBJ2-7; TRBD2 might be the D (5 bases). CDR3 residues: CASSLVASQSYEQYF. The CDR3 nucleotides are TGTGCCAGCAGCTTAGTAGCGTCTCAATCCTACGAGCAGTACTTC.